This entry lists 3 T cell receptor beta chains sequenced from one sample in a study of T-cell reconstitution after alpha-beta-depleted transplantation in children. A TCRbeta library incorporating unique molecular identifiers was prepared. TCRdb reanalysed the PCR reads using MiXCR and keeps one entry per CDR3 protein. The data hold around 450,000 distinct CDR3 sequences, with roughly 10% observed a single time. The sequences come from PBMCs, collected before TCRalphabeta/CD19-depleted stem cell transplant. The receptors stem from a child younger than 10 with inherited bone marrow failure, due to receive a stem cell transplant.

The rearrangement joins TRBV6-1 to TRBJ2-5, with 10 bases identical to TRBD1. The trim removed 6 bases at V and 6 bases at J, leaving 4 bases unmatched. This CDR3 contains 13 residues. Germline V CDR1 and CDR2: MNHNS, SASEGT. The CDR3 coding sequence is TGTGCCAGCAGGGACAGGGGGAGGAAGACCCAGTACTTC. As protein: CASRDRGRKTQYF.

This clonotype was found many times. The chain couples TRBV20-1 to TRBJ2-1, with D hard to call. Germline CDR1 DFQATT, CDR2 SNEGSKA (reference sequence). The V end lost 4 bases, the J end lost 6 bases, and 13 bases lay between the germline ends. This CDR3 has 13 residues. CDR3 sequence: CSATSEFRNEQFF. CDR3 coding DNA: TGCAGTGCTACAAGTGAATTCCGCAATGAGCAGTTCTTC.

This clonotype appeared many times. The V call is TRBV9, the J call TRBJ2-7; 8 bases fit TRBD2. CDR1 and CDR2 (germline): SGDLS, YYNGEE. The CDR3 is made up of 15 amino acids. Unmatched junction bases numbered 12, after V lost 4 bases and J lost 6 bases. In DNA form, the CDR3 reads TGTGCCAGCAGCCCGCAGCGGGAGAGGGGCCTCGAGCAGTACTTC. This sequence encodes CASSPQRERGLEQYF.